The sequence of this T cell receptor beta chain was determined in a study of cytomegalovirus exposure and HLA in healthy donors. Study conclusions and caveats: After further analysis at a later stage, 15,000 to 20,000 TCR beta sequences were associated with HLA alleles at 0.05 false discovery rate. Several of the most significant clusters appeared, in a later analysis, to be linked to common viral pathogens.

With respect to this clone: The antigen remains undetermined.

Losses at the gene ends were 4 bases for V and 3 bases for J; bases not matched to a gene: 13. CDR1 is SGHRS and CDR2 is YFSETQ in the germline V gene. This CDR3 has 17 amino acids. PCR involved 60 Vbeta and 13 Jbeta primers. Here immunoSEQ multiplex PCR was the method, and the copy in TCRdb shows in-frame clones only, minus some. This sample has about 78,000 clones, with about three quarters found just once. The chain couples TRBV5-1 to TRBJ2-1, with 7 bases fitting TRBD2. The sample comprised PBMCs. This clonotype was sampled from a woman in her thirties or forties in good health and CMV-seropositive. The CDR3 DNA sequence: TGCGCCAGCAGCCCTAGACTAGCCGAACCTAGCTACAATGAGCAGTTCTTC. Amino acid sequence: CASSPRLAEPSYNEQFF.